The entry below describes one T cell receptor beta chain. Sequencing used immunoSEQ multiplex PCR; TCRdb keeps in-frame clones, though not all of them. This sample has fewer than 400,000 clones; 85% occur once, and the top ten carry more than 3%. The sample comes from a study of blood T cell repertoires in COVID-19. Sequences were obtained from peripheral blood. This clonotype was obtained from a woman aged 18 to 35 with acute or convalescent COVID-19.

This CDR3 is CASSLTGEKAFF. The CDR3 DNA sequence: TGTGCCAGCAGCCTTACAGGGGAGAAAGCTTTCTTT. The rearrangement joins TRBV7-9 to TRBJ1-1; TRBD1 matches 7 bases. Germline V gene data show CDR1 as SEHNR and CDR2 as FQNEAQ (reference sequence). With V trimmed by 5 bases and J by 9 bases, 6 bases remained unmatched. The CDR3 is 12 amino acids.